The sequence of this T cell receptor (beta chain) was determined in a study of T cell repertoires in cytomegalovirus infection (dated by TCRdb to between 2018 and 2021). Some background on the complete study: Alongside well-studied HLA-B-restricted epitopes, the peptide stimulations were aimed at recently identified HLA-C-restricted CMV epitopes, whose presentation resists viral immunomodulation. Because public TCR beta signatures pointed to carriage of CMV infection together with the matching HLA type, the HLA type of each donor mattered for the analysis. Here is what the overall study found, with its caveats: In the ex vivo response, HLA-C-restricted CMV-specific TCR beta clonotypes were dominant, and in two of eight donors the single most frequent clonotype came from this HLA-C-restricted group. Cumulative frequency of public TCR beta family members discriminated carriers of CMV infection plus the relevant HLA type in this cohort and an independent 352-donor cohort.

Reads for this sample came from an Illumina HiSeq 1500. The public reads were reanalyzed by TCRdb: fastp trimming at Q25, MiXCR alignment, in-frame beta chains only. Each entry is one CDR3 protein sequence, shown with its most common DNA and genes. The sample includes approximately 990,000 distinct CDR3 sequences, with under 40% observed a single time. Jointly, the top ten make up 13% of the sample. Of note for this clonotype: Its antigen target is currently unknown. The input lacks base qualities; no much larger clone sits a single base away.

The treatment or condition label here, explained by the study, means: in vitro stimulation with specific CMV peptide epitopes to enrich CMV-specific T cells. From the germline V gene, CDR1 is LGHNA and CDR2 is YSLEER. The CDR3 goes from the cysteine to the phenylalanine over 17 residues. The only DNA kept is the CDR3, 51 bases in frame from the first base. V is clipped by 0 bases and J by 7 bases, and the sequence between their germline boundaries is 19 bases long. This material consisted of cultured CD8+ T cells from PBMCs, taken from culture after CMV antigen stimulation. The chain is encoded by TRBV4-3 joined to TRBJ2-1; the D gene is perhaps TRBD2, on 5 matching bases. This sequence originates from a human donor in good health (CMV status not recorded). Some clones in this sample may be carry-over from other donors' samples. The CDR3 has the sequence CASSQDYGEPAGNEQFF. The DNA reads as follows: TGCGCCAGCAGCCAAGATTATGGGGAGCCTGCCGGAAATGAGCAGTTCTTC.